The rows below give T cell receptor beta chains drawn from one sample of a study of blood T cell repertoires in COVID-19. Produced via immunoSEQ multiplex PCR; TCRdb's table is partial and in-frame only. This table holds roughly 300,000 clones, less than 90% found once. Sequencing was performed on peripheral blood. The receptors derive from a woman aged 25 to 39 with COVID-19, enrolled during active disease. Each CDR3 is given without its conserved first and last residue. Fields, in order: V gene, clone size, D gene, CDR3 protein. The D gene is left open where the match is weak. Expanded clones get a size class; other rows say once, few or many, or leave the size out.

TRBV30 | once | TRBD1 | AWRQGGDYGYT
TRBV7-9 | NA | TRBD1 | ASSPGAIRQGSGYT
TRBV27 | NA | NA | ASSLKMYSNQPQH
TRBV7-9 | NA | TRBD2 | ASSPRTSGPTDTQY
TRBV28 | NA | NA | ASSWRVADTEAF
TRBV15 | NA | TRBD1 | ATSTRTGVSSPLH
TRBV7-2 | NA | TRBD2 | ASSTSGGEYNEQF
TRBV6-5 | NA | TRBD1 | ASSSPRTGDEKLF
TRBV25-1 | NA | NA | ASSDPGFGIQY
TRBV2 | few | NA | ASSEAGGSYNEQF
TRBV25-1 | NA | NA | ASSDRDTQY
TRBV4-1 | NA | TRBD1 | ASSQDPSTGSVTGELF
TRBV19 | NA | TRBD1 | ASRGTGVSNQPQH
TRBV18 | NA | TRBD1 | ASSQQQGQETQY